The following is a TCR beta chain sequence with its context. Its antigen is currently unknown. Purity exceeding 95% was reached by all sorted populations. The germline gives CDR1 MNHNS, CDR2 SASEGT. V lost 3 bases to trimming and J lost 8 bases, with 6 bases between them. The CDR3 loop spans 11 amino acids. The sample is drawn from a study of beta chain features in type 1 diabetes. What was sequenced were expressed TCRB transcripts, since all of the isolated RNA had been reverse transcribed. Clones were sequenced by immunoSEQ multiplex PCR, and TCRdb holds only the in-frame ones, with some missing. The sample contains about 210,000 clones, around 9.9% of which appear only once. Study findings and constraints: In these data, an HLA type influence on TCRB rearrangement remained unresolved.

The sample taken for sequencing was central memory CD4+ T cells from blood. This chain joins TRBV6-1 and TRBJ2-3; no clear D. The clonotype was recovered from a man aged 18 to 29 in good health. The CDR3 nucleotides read TGTGCCAGCAGTGAGAAGCGTACGCAGTATTTT. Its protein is CASSEKRTQYF.